This T cell receptor beta chain was observed in a study of regulatory T cells in long-lasting Graves disease. This clonotype has only a few counts. Germline CDR1 KGHSH, CDR2 LQKENI. The CDR3 sequence is 13 residues long. V lost 6 bases and J 8 bases, leaving 16 bases between the germline ends. Specified time point: newly diagnosed GD, antithyroid drugs for less than 3 months. With RNA extracted from PBMCs as input, the TCR library was made. In building TCR beta libraries, iRepertoire HTBI primers were used together with Arm-PCR of CDR3 regions. TCRdb called the multiplex PCR reads again in MiXCR, with one record for every CDR3 protein. The repertoire consists of fewer than 650,000 distinct CDR3 sequences, with 16% occurring once and the leading ten covering 15% to 20%. This sample also appeared in a second study, on T cells in Graves' hyperthyroidism and ophthalmopathy.

The receptor was derived from a woman in her twenties or thirties with Graves disease. This chain links TRBV18 with TRBJ1-1; no clear D gene. The sequenced sample was peripheral blood mononuclear cells (PBMCs), obtained at new diagnosis, from a patient treated with antithyroid drugs. CDR3 protein: CASSPQTQVEAFF. The CDR3 DNA is TGTGCCAGCTCCCCTCAGACACAAGTGGAAGCTTTCTTT.